Below, one T cell receptor (beta chain) is given with its context. Its specificity is not known. Genomic DNA of each subset was evenly split across several immunoSEQ plates. Clones were sequenced by immunoSEQ multiplex PCR, and TCRdb holds only the in-frame ones, with some missing. The sample has roughly 2,000,000 clones, roughly 94% seen once; the top ten hold around 1%. This CDR3 comprises 16 residues. J gave up 3 bases and V 3 bases, and 5 bases lay outside the gene matches. Germline V CDR1 and CDR2: MGHRA, YSYEKL. The data were obtained in a study of shared clonotypes between healthy human individuals. Regarding the study as a whole: Naive CD4 clonotypes overlapped across a handful of donors at roughly 4.5%.

Terminally differentiated effector memory CD45RA+ cells were excluded by CCR7 positive selection of CD45RO-negative cells. Healthy adults negative for HIV, lacking recent acute infections or vaccinations, served as donors. The source is a man aged 18 to 30 in good health. The sample comprised naive CD8+ T cells sorted from blood. V is TRBV4-1 and J is TRBJ2-3; 11 bases fit TRBD1. CDR3 sequence: CASSQGQGGWTDTQYF. The CDR3 DNA reads TGCGCCAGCAGCCAGGGACAGGGGGGATGGACAGATACGCAGTATTTT.